This T cell receptor (beta chain) was profiled in a study of shared clonotypes between healthy human individuals. In the study overall: For every donor, three CD4 naive, three CD4 memory, two CD8 naive and one CD8 memory plates were used.

Naive CD8 cells lacked CD45RO and underwent positive selection for CCR7, leaving out terminally differentiated effector memory CD45RA+ cells. CDR3 length equals 16 residues. An assay was performed, and its level was deep. Clones were read by immunoSEQ multiplex PCR, and TCRdb kept only the in-frame ones, dropping some. This table has hundreds of thousands of clones, 92% appearing once. This clone appeared a single time. This sequence originates from a man aged 25-45 years in good health. This chain uses TRBV21-1 with TRBJ2-2; the table's D gene call, TRBD1, was not cross checked with the DNA. TRBV21-1 is noted as a pseudogene. The sample comprised naive CD8+ T cells sorted from blood. The CDR3 reads CASSQNRGRDTGELFF. The CDR3 nucleotides are TGTGCCAGCAGCCAAAACAGGGGACGGGACACCGGGGAGCTGTTTTTT.